The rows below give T cell receptor beta chains drawn from one sample of a study of beta chain features in type 1 diabetes. Assay: immunoSEQ multiplex PCR; the TCRdb copy retains only in-frame clones and omits some. The sample carries some 150,000 clones, 7% to 9.5% recorded once. Source material: central memory CD4+ T cells from blood. The receptor set was obtained from a woman aged 25 to 45 with type 1 diabetes. Both conserved end residues are part of each CDR3. Each record gives: D gene, clone size, J gene, V gene, CDR3 protein, CDR3 DNA. A D gene is named only where the DNA matches it firmly. Only part of the rows carry a size: once, few, many, or a class if the clone is expanded.

D gene: -
clone size: few
J gene: TRBJ2-5
V gene: TRBV18
CDR3 protein: CASSQTQETQYF
CDR3 DNA: TGTGCCAGCTCACAGACACAAGAGACCCAGTACTTC

D gene: TRBD2
clone size: few
J gene: TRBJ2-2
V gene: TRBV7-7
CDR3 protein: CASSFVSGSVGELFF
CDR3 DNA: TGTGCTAGCAGCTTTGTTAGCGGGAGTGTCGGGGAGCTGTTTTTT

D gene: -
clone size: -
J gene: TRBJ2-2
V gene: TRBV11-2
CDR3 protein: CASSPRTVGELFF
CDR3 DNA: TGTGCCAGCAGCCCTCGAACGGTCGGGGAGCTGTTTTTT

D gene: -
clone size: -
J gene: TRBJ2-7
V gene: TRBV5-1
CDR3 protein: CASSPFGQHYEQYF
CDR3 DNA: TGCGCCAGCAGCCCCTTCGGACAGCACTACGAGCAGTACTTC

D gene: TRBD1
clone size: few
J gene: TRBJ1-2
V gene: TRBV4-2
CDR3 protein: CASSHQGAYGYTF
CDR3 DNA: TGTGCCAGCAGCCATCAGGGGGCCTATGGCTACACCTTC

D gene: -
clone size: few
J gene: TRBJ2-7
V gene: TRBV18
CDR3 protein: CASSRADYEQYF
CDR3 DNA: TGTGCCAGCTCACGGGCAGACTACGAGCAGTACTTC

D gene: TRBD1
clone size: few
J gene: TRBJ1-1
V gene: TRBV5-1
CDR3 protein: CASSLDLGTASFF
CDR3 DNA: TGCGCCAGCAGCTTGGACCTCGGGACAGCTTCTTTCTTT

D gene: TRBD2
clone size: -
J gene: TRBJ2-3
V gene: TRBV5-6
CDR3 protein: CASSLGLAGGTDTQYF
CDR3 DNA: TGTGCCAGCAGCTTGGGACTAGCGGGAGGAACAGATACGCAGTATTTT

D gene: -
clone size: -
J gene: TRBJ2-5
V gene: TRBV30
CDR3 protein: CAWREQAQETQYF
CDR3 DNA: TGTGCCTGGAGAGAACAGGCCCAAGAGACCCAGTACTTC

D gene: -
clone size: few
J gene: TRBJ2-2
V gene: TRBV15
CDR3 protein: CATSRLDSNTGELFF
CDR3 DNA: TGTGCCACCAGCAGACTAGACTCGAACACCGGGGAGCTGTTTTTT

D gene: TRBD2
clone size: few
J gene: TRBJ2-3
V gene: TRBV5-1
CDR3 protein: CASSFTSGILTDTQYF
CDR3 DNA: TGCGCCAGCAGCTTTACTAGCGGGATCCTCACAGATACGCAGTATTTT

D gene: TRBD2
clone size: -
J gene: TRBJ2-7
V gene: TRBV28
CDR3 protein: CASSPPGLAGGIEQYF
CDR3 DNA: TGTGCCAGCAGCCCCCCCGGACTAGCGGGAGGGATTGAGCAGTACTTC

D gene: -
clone size: few
J gene: TRBJ2-3
V gene: TRBV5-1
CDR3 protein: CASRQGSSTDTQYF
CDR3 DNA: TGCGCCAGCAGACAGGGTTCTAGCACAGATACGCAGTATTTT

D gene: TRBD2
clone size: few
J gene: TRBJ2-2
V gene: TRBV7-8
CDR3 protein: CASSPYRLAGGSRNTGELFF
CDR3 DNA: TGTGCCAGCAGCCCTTACAGACTAGCGGGAGGATCTCGGAACACCGGGGAGCTGTTTTTT

D gene: -
clone size: -
J gene: TRBJ2-5
V gene: TRBV13
CDR3 protein: CASSLRRRPTGETQYF
CDR3 DNA: TGTGCCAGCAGCTTGCGGCGACGGCCGACGGGAGAGACCCAGTACTTC

D gene: TRBD1
clone size: -
J gene: TRBJ1-2
V gene: TRBV28
CDR3 protein: CASSSTGGLNYGYTF
CDR3 DNA: TGTGCCAGCAGTTCGACAGGGGGCTTAAACTATGGCTACACCTTC

D gene: -
clone size: -
J gene: TRBJ2-1
V gene: TRBV21-1
CDR3 protein: CASSTDGTSGRLNEQFF
CDR3 DNA: TGTGCCAGCAGCACGGATGGGACTAGCGGGAGGCTGAATGAGCAGTTCTTC

D gene: -
clone size: few
J gene: TRBJ2-6
V gene: TRBV9
CDR3 protein: CASSDDSTGANVLTF
CDR3 DNA: TGTGCCAGCAGCGACGACAGCACTGGGGCCAACGTCCTGACTTTC

D gene: TRBD2
clone size: few
J gene: TRBJ2-5
V gene: TRBV25-1
CDR3 protein: CASSLEGGPETQYF
CDR3 DNA: TGTGCCAGCAGTTTGGAGGGAGGGCCGGAGACCCAGTACTTC

D gene: -
clone size: few
J gene: TRBJ2-2
V gene: TRBV28
CDR3 protein: CASSLDRYTGELFF
CDR3 DNA: TGTGCCAGCAGTTTGGACAGATACACCGGGGAGCTGTTTTTT

D gene: -
clone size: few
J gene: TRBJ2-5
V gene: TRBV10-3
CDR3 protein: CAISESQGQETQYF
CDR3 DNA: TGTGCCATCAGTGAGTCGCAGGGTCAAGAGACCCAGTACTTC

D gene: -
clone size: -
J gene: TRBJ2-7
V gene: TRBV9
CDR3 protein: CASSVSGIAYEQYF
CDR3 DNA: TGTGCCAGCAGCGTATCGGGTATCGCCTACGAGCAGTACTTC

D gene: TRBD2
clone size: -
J gene: TRBJ2-5
V gene: TRBV11-2
CDR3 protein: CASSLASGAGGETQYF
CDR3 DNA: TGTGCCAGCAGCTTAGCCAGCGGGGCGGGAGGAGAGACCCAGTACTTC

D gene: TRBD1
clone size: -
J gene: TRBJ1-2
V gene: TRBV5-1
CDR3 protein: CASSLGAGTDYGYTF
CDR3 DNA: TGCGCCAGCAGCTTGGGGGCCGGGACAGACTATGGCTACACCTTC

D gene: -
clone size: few
J gene: TRBJ2-5
V gene: TRBV18
CDR3 protein: CASSPTLPPQYF
CDR3 DNA: TGTGCCAGCTCACCAACTCTTCCCCCCCAGTACTTC

D gene: TRBD2
clone size: few
J gene: TRBJ2-3
V gene: TRBV19
CDR3 protein: CASSIISGSPDTQYF
CDR3 DNA: TGTGCCAGTAGTATTATAAGCGGGAGTCCAGATACGCAGTATTTT

D gene: TRBD2
clone size: -
J gene: TRBJ2-3
V gene: TRBV7-2
CDR3 protein: CASSLSGRAQYF
CDR3 DNA: TGTGCCAGCAGCCTTAGCGGGAGGGCGCAGTATTTT

D gene: -
clone size: -
J gene: TRBJ2-5
V gene: TRBV28
CDR3 protein: CASSLRGAGTQYF
CDR3 DNA: TGTGCCAGCAGTTTACGGGGGGCCGGGACCCAGTACTTC

D gene: TRBD2
clone size: few
J gene: TRBJ2-2
V gene: TRBV7-3
CDR3 protein: CASSFSGRGGELFF
CDR3 DNA: TGTGCCAGCAGCTTTAGCGGGAGGGGCGGGGAGCTGTTTTTT

D gene: -
clone size: -
J gene: TRBJ1-5
V gene: TRBV9
CDR3 protein: CASSVGQNQPQHF
CDR3 DNA: TGTGCCAGCAGCGTAGGACAGAATCAGCCCCAGCATTTT

D gene: TRBD1
clone size: few
J gene: TRBJ2-7
V gene: TRBV6-6
CDR3 protein: CASSDPGTEYEQYF
CDR3 DNA: TGTGCCAGCAGTGACCCCGGGACAGAGTACGAGCAGTACTTC

D gene: TRBD1
clone size: few
J gene: TRBJ2-2
V gene: TRBV29-1
CDR3 protein: CSVGDRGTGELFF
CDR3 DNA: TGCAGCGTTGGGGACAGGGGTACCGGGGAGCTGTTTTTT

D gene: TRBD1
clone size: -
J gene: TRBJ1-1
V gene: TRBV5-6
CDR3 protein: CASSLQDRVNTEAFF
CDR3 DNA: TGTGCCAGCAGCTTGCAGGACAGGGTCAACACTGAAGCTTTCTTT

D gene: TRBD1
clone size: few
J gene: TRBJ2-2
V gene: TRBV5-1
CDR3 protein: CASSLRTGLNTGELFF
CDR3 DNA: TGCGCCAGCAGCTTGCGGACAGGGTTGAACACCGGGGAGCTGTTTTTT

D gene: TRBD2
clone size: few
J gene: TRBJ2-1
V gene: TRBV9
CDR3 protein: CASSVVAGSYNEQFF
CDR3 DNA: TGTGCCAGCAGCGTAGTAGCGGGATCCTACAATGAGCAGTTCTTC

D gene: TRBD1
clone size: few
J gene: TRBJ1-2
V gene: TRBV6-1
CDR3 protein: CASRAGQGSYGYTF
CDR3 DNA: TGTGCCAGCAGAGCTGGACAGGGTAGCTATGGCTACACCTTC

D gene: TRBD2
clone size: -
J gene: TRBJ2-7
V gene: TRBV5-6
CDR3 protein: CASSRLAGGLYEQYF
CDR3 DNA: TGTGCCAGCAGCCGGCTAGCGGGAGGATTGTACGAGCAGTACTTC

D gene: TRBD2
clone size: -
J gene: TRBJ2-1
V gene: TRBV5-4
CDR3 protein: CASSQALLAVGNEQFF
CDR3 DNA: TGTGCCAGCAGCCAAGCTTTACTAGCGGTGGGAAATGAGCAGTTCTTC

D gene: -
clone size: -
J gene: TRBJ1-1
V gene: TRBV30
CDR3 protein: CAWSEEREAFF
CDR3 DNA: TGTGCCTGGTCAGAGGAGAGGGAAGCTTTCTTT

D gene: -
clone size: few
J gene: TRBJ2-3
V gene: TRBV7-2
CDR3 protein: CASSLTWDTQYF
CDR3 DNA: TGTGCCAGCAGCCTTACTTGGGATACGCAGTATTTT

D gene: TRBD2
clone size: -
J gene: TRBJ2-1
V gene: TRBV28
CDR3 protein: CASSSPSGGRTNEQFF
CDR3 DNA: TGTGCCAGCAGTTCCCCTAGCGGGGGGCGAACCAATGAGCAGTTCTTC

D gene: TRBD2
clone size: -
J gene: TRBJ2-1
V gene: TRBV9
CDR3 protein: CASSAITSGRGEQFF
CDR3 DNA: TGTGCCAGCAGCGCCATAACTAGCGGGAGAGGTGAGCAGTTCTTC

D gene: -
clone size: -
J gene: TRBJ1-1
V gene: TRBV10-3
CDR3 protein: CAISEDGMNTEAFF
CDR3 DNA: TGTGCCATCAGTGAGGACGGGATGAACACTGAAGCTTTCTTT

D gene: -
clone size: -
J gene: TRBJ1-1
V gene: TRBV5-5
CDR3 protein: CASSQQGDTEAFF
CDR3 DNA: TGTGCCAGCAGCCAACAGGGTGACACTGAAGCTTTCTTT

D gene: -
clone size: many
J gene: TRBJ2-5
V gene: TRBV4-2
CDR3 protein: CASSQVRGFRETQYF
CDR3 DNA: TGTGCCAGCAGCCAAGTTCGGGGGTTTCGAGAGACCCAGTACTTC

D gene: -
clone size: -
J gene: TRBJ1-5
V gene: TRBV7-8
CDR3 protein: CASSLTGLYQPQHF
CDR3 DNA: TGTGCCAGCAGCTTAACAGGTCTCTATCAGCCCCAGCATTTT